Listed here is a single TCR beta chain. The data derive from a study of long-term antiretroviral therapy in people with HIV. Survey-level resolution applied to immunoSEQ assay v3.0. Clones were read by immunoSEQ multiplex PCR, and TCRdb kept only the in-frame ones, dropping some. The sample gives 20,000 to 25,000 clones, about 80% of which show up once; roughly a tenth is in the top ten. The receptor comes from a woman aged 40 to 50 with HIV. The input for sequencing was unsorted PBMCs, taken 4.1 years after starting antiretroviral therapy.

Here the CDR3 DNA reads TGCGCCTCTAAGCGCGACAGGATGAACACTGAAGCTTTCTTT. Translation: CASKRDRMNTEAFF. V is TRBV10-1 and J is TRBJ1-1, with D maybe TRBD1 (6 bases). This CDR3 has 14 residues. From germline, CDR1 is WNHNN and CDR2 SYGVQD (reference sequence). V was cut by 11 bases and J by 0 bases, with 16 bases left in between.